This entry lists 4 T cell receptor beta chains sequenced from one sample in a study of cytomegalovirus exposure and HLA in healthy donors. The protocol was immunoSEQ multiplex PCR, while the TCRdb copy is restricted to in-frame clones and leaves out a portion. This table holds roughly 70,000 clones, roughly 95% found once. Input material: PBMCs. The receptors here all came from a man between 18 and 35 years old in good health and CMV-seronegative.

The chain combines TRBV5-1 with TRBJ2-5, with a possible D match to TRBD1 (7 bases). Germline values: CDR1 SGHRS, CDR2 YFSETQ. The V and J ends lost 0 bases and 1 base respectively, with 13 bases between them. The CDR3 runs 16 residues. CDR3 residues: CASSLAAGQRQETQYF. Written as DNA, the CDR3 is TGCGCCAGCAGCTTGGCCGCGGGACAGCGCCAAGAGACCCAGTACTTC.

The rearrangement links TRBV6-1 to TRBJ2-5; 10 bases are shared with TRBD2. Trimming took 7 bases from V and 4 from J; bases not matched to a gene: 6. There are 14 residues in the CDR3. Germline-derived CDR1 and CDR2 are MNHNS and SASEGT. CDR3 nucleotide sequence: TGTGCCAGCACTATAAGCGGGGGGGTAGAGACCCAGTACTTC. Encoded protein: CASTISGGVETQYF.

This chain uses TRBV19 with TRBJ1-4; D gene ambiguous. V lost 7 bases and J 7 bases, leaving 19 bases between the germline ends. Germline V gives CDR1 LNHDA, CDR2 SQIVND (reference sequence). The CDR3 has 15 residues. The CDR3 DNA reads as TGTGCCAGTACCCTTGGGAGGGTCGTCGGTGAAAAACTGTTTTTT. It is translated as CASTLGRVVGEKLFF.

V gene TRBV11-2 combines with J gene TRBJ2-3, with D maybe TRBD1 (6 bases). V gave up 6 bases and J gave up 5 bases, with 18 bases separating them. Germline V gives CDR1 SGHAT, CDR2 FQNNGV. The CDR3 covers 15 residues. CDR3 sequence (DNA): TGTGCCAGCAGTTTGGGTCAGGGGTTCATAGATACGCAGTATTTT. It is translated as CASSLGQGFIDTQYF. Drawing the rest from reference TRBV11-2 and TRBJ2-3, the complete variable domain is EAGVAQSPRYKIIEKRQSVAFWCNPISGHATLYWYQQILGQGPKLLIQFQNNGVVDDSQLPKDRFSAERLKGVDSTLKIQPAKLEDSAVYLCASSLGQGFIDTQYFGPGTRLTVL.